These 14 T cell receptor beta chains were sequenced from one sample in a study of control samples from healthy donors and cancer patients. The assay was immunoSEQ multiplex PCR, and TCRdb's table has in-frame clones only and misses some. In the table there are some 130,000 clones, around 93% of which are singletons. The sequenced sample consisted of blood. These receptors all stem from a young man in good health.

The gene calls are TRBV14 and TRBJ2-1; the D gene is possibly TRBD1 (6 bases). CDR3 length: 14 residues. Germline lookup yields CDR1 SGHDN and CDR2 FVKESK. The V end was cut by 8 bases, the J end by 9 bases, with 20 bases between. CDR3 sequence: CASSTSDRRGEQFF. CDR3 DNA sequence: TGTGCCAGCTCGACTTCTGACAGGAGAGGTGAGCAGTTCTTC.

The chain uses TRBV3-1 (or the pseudogene TRBV3-2) and TRBJ1-6; D remains unclear. Trimming took 0 bases from V and 6 from J, leaving 12 bases between them. The germline gives CDR1 LGHDT, CDR2 YNNKEL (reference sequence). This CDR3 region has 16 residues. The CDR3 is CASSQDVTGFNSPLHF. The CDR3 coding sequence is TGTGCCAGCAGCCAAGATGTAACCGGATTTAATTCACCCCTCCACTTT.

The chain couples TRBV6-5 to TRBJ1-2; 8 nucleotides match TRBD1. CDR1 is MNHEY, CDR2 SVGAGI, per germline. Trimming took 5 bases from V and 8 from J; bases not matched to a gene: 10. This CDR3 has 14 amino acids. CDR3 DNA: TGTGCCAGCAGTACCGACAGGGGAGGGGAAGGCTACACCTTC. It codes for CASSTDRGGEGYTF.

The rearrangement links TRBV14 to TRBJ2-6, with TRBD2 matching 8 bases. The CDR3 is made up of 16 amino acids. V lost 2 bases, J lost 7 bases, and 7 bases stayed unmatched. CDR1 and CDR2 from the germline V gene are SGHDN and FVKESK. CDR3 nucleotides: TGTGCCAGCAGCCAAAATAGCGGGGAACAAGCCAACGTCCTGACTTTC. It encodes CASSQNSGEQANVLTF.

This chain uses TRBV5-4 with TRBJ2-1; 9 positions match TRBD1. The junction had 15 bases not matched to a gene; V was cut back by 4 bases and J by 7 bases. This CDR3 region has 17 residues. CDR1 and CDR2 from the germline V gene are SGHNT and YYREEE (reference sequence). The CDR3 DNA is TGTGCCAGCAGCCTGAGCATCGGACAGGGGTACAGGAATGAGCAGTTCTTC. It specifies CASSLSIGQGYRNEQFF.

The chain couples TRBV18 to TRBJ2-3, with 8 bases aligning to TRBD2. Per the germline V gene, CDR1 is KGHSH and CDR2 is LQKENI. J lost 4 bases, V lost 3 bases, and 3 bases had no gene match. The CDR3 spans 14 residues. The CDR3 DNA is TGTGCCAGCTCACCTCGACTAGCGCCAGATACGCAGTATTTT. Its translation is CASSPRLAPDTQYF. Based on the CDR3 plus reference TRBV18 and TRBJ2-3, the full variable domain is NAGVMQNPRHLVRRRGQEARLRCSPMKGHSHVYWYRQLPEEGLKFMVYLQKENIIDESGMPKERFSAEFPKEGPSILRIQQVVRGDSAAYFCASSPRLAPDTQYFGPGTRLTVL.

This chain connects TRBV18 to TRBJ1-2; no firm D call. Germline CDR1 is KGHSH and CDR2 is LQKENI. The CDR3 runs to 12 residues. V was cut by 2 bases and J by 7 bases, with 8 bases left in between. The chain's CDR3 is CASSPGDPGYTF. CDR3 coding DNA: TGTGCCAGCTCACCAGGGGATCCTGGCTACACCTTC.

The sample holds one count of this clone. J is TRBJ1-6 and V is TRBV7-2; D is unresolved. The germline V gene encodes CDR1 SGHTA and CDR2 FQGNSA. V was cut by 5 bases and J by 7 bases, with 9 bases left in between. The CDR3 consists of 13 residues. CDR3 sequence: CASSRWVNSPLHF. CDR3 in DNA: TGTGCCAGCAGCCGATGGGTGAATTCACCCCTCCACTTT. Complete variable domain (other parts from reference TRBV7-2 and TRBJ1-6): GAGVSQSPSNKVTEKGKDVELRCDPISGHTALYWYRQSLGQGLEFLIYFQGNSAPDKSGLPSDRFSAERTGGSVSTLTIQRTQQEDSAVYLCASSRWVNSPLHFGNGTRLTVT.

V and J are TRBV19 and TRBJ2-2; D not resolved. V was cut by 7 bases and J by 4 bases, with 4 bases left in between. This CDR3 region has 11 residues. Per germline, CDR1 LNHDA and CDR2 SQIVND (reference sequence). The CDR3, as DNA: TGTGCCAGTACTCTCACCGGGGAGCTGTTTTTT. Protein: CASTLTGELFF.

The rearrangement uses TRBV19 and TRBJ2-1, with D maybe TRBD2 (5 bases). Trimming took 5 bases from V and 3 from J, leaving 14 bases between them. The CDR3 has 15 amino acids. Per germline, CDR1 LNHDA and CDR2 SQIVND (reference sequence). The CDR3 bases are TGTGCCAGTAGTGCCGGACTTCTCCTCTACAATGAGCAGTTCTTC. Translated: CASSAGLLLYNEQFF.

This chain connects TRBV30 to TRBJ2-3; D is uncertain. The germline V gene has CDR1 GTSNPN and CDR2 SVGIG (reference sequence). The CDR3 loop spans 14 amino acids. The germline V and J ends were trimmed by 4 bases and 1 base, with 12 bases remaining between them. The CDR3 region has the DNA TGTGCCTGGATTAAGGGTATAGGCACAGATACGCAGTATTTT. Its translation: CAWIKGIGTDTQYF.

The chain combines TRBV7-2 with TRBJ2-5; 11 bases are shared with TRBD1. This CDR3 contains 16 residues. Trimming cost V 4 bases and J 5 bases; bases outside gene matches: 9. Germline CDR1 is SGHTA and CDR2 is FQGNSA. CDR3 amino acids: CASSSQDRGRGETQYF. The CDR3 nucleotides are TGTGCCAGCAGCTCACAGGACAGGGGGCGCGGGGAGACCCAGTACTTC.

The chain has TRBV14 and TRBJ1-1; D is uncertain. The V gene lost 1 base and the J gene lost 1 base, with 1 base spanning the gap. The V gene's germline CDR1 is SGHDN and CDR2 FVKESK. The CDR3 is 12 amino acids. The CDR3 DNA follows: TGTGCCAGCAGCCAAGGGAACACTGAAGCTTTCTTT. Translation: CASSQGNTEAFF.

V usage is TRBV27 and J usage is TRBJ1-1; TRBD1 might be the D (5 bases). Germline CDR1 MNHEY, CDR2 SMNVEV (reference sequence). Trimming left V 7 bases short and J 1 base short, with 13 bases between. CDR3 length: 14 amino acids. CDR3 in amino acids: CASNPGTENTEAFF. Written as DNA, the CDR3 is TGTGCCAGCAATCCCGGGACGGAGAACACTGAAGCTTTCTTT.